The T cell receptor beta chain described here comes from a study of Graves' ophthalmopathy and Graves' hyperthyroidism. Background on the study: The study drew peripheral blood at initial diagnosis, before any treatment.

Amplifying from RNA transcripts, the study obtained TCR beta CDR3 regions. RT-PCR was first run with HTBI primers, then multiplex PCR in a second round. TCRdb used MiXCR to reprocess the multiplex PCR reads, holding one entry per CDR3 protein. Here the sample spans roughly 480,000 distinct CDR3 sequences, around an eighth being singletons. This CDR3 contains 15 residues. Unmatched junction bases numbered 9, after V lost 5 bases and J lost 7 bases. CDR1 is SGHTA and CDR2 is FQGTGA in the germline V gene. Ophthalmopathic donors had moderate-to-severe activity, CAS ≥3 and NOSPECS ≥4, with disease that had lasted under 3 months. Clinical symptoms, serum thyroxine, TRAb, thyroid ultrasound and orbital computed tomography were relied on for diagnosis. A volume of 8 to 10 ml of fresh peripheral blood supplied the PBMCs. This clonotype was counted at least ten times. This CDR3 fails to terminate in the conserved phenylalanine or tryptophan, so it likely reflects a read error.

The sample consisted of blood. This TCR was sampled from a woman in her twenties or thirties with Graves' ophthalmopathy. This rearrangement joins TRBV7-3 to TRBJ2-7, with TRBD1 matching 12 bases. This chain's CDR3 is CASSVPGQGAREQYL. The CDR3 nucleotides read TGTGCCAGCAGCGTGCCGGGACAGGGGGCTAGAGAGCAGTACCTC.